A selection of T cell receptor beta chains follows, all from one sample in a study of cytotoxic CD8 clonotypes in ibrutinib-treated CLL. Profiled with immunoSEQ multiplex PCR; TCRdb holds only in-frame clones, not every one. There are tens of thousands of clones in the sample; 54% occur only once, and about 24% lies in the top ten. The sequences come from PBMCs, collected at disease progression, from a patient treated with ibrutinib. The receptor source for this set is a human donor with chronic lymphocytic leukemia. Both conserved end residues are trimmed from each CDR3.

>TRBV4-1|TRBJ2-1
ASSRQLAGGDNEQF
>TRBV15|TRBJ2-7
ATRFTGNSYEQY
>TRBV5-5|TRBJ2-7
ASRQGLAGVYEQY
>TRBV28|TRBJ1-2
ASRPRGGTDYGYT
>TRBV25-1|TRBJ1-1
ASSPGQKNTEAF
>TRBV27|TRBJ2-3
ASSSLPATQY
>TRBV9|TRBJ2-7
ASSPRTSGSFYEQY
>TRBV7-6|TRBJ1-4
ASSFIGTGNEKLF
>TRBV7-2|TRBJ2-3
ASSVQGSSTDTQY
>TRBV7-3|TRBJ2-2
ASSPTGGLTGELF
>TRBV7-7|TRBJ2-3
ASSPRTGAQGDTQY
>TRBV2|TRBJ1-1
ASSEARKGVGAF
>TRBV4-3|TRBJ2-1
ASSQVSGTGGLARGNEQF
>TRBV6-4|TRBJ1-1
ATPIGSNTEAF
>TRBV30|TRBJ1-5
AWSGSWNQPQH
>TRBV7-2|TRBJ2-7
ASSLGGQGGYEQY
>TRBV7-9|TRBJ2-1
ASSIGLAVKTFSNEQF
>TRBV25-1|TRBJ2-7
ASSEFSGSYEQY
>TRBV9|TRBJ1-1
ASSGPGVTEAF
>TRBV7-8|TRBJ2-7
ASSLTRGAYEQY
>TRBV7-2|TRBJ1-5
ASSSNNQPQH
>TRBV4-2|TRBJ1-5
ASSQVRTPNQPQH
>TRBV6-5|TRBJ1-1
ASSFREAGTEAF
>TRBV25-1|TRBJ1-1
ASSSDGPNTEAF
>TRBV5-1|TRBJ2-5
ASSLVGFGVQETQY
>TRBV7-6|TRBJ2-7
ASSLGGDLSYEQY
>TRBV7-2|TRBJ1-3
ASSFDRAGNTIY
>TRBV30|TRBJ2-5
AWSWWGFQETQY
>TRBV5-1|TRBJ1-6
ASRPYIDRAPLH
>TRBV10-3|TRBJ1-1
AISESRGRNMNTEAF
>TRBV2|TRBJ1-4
ASSENRGYEKLF
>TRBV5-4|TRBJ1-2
ASSPRTGYYGYT
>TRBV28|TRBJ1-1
ASSLGQGVTEAF
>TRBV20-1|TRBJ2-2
SAREAGELF
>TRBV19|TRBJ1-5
ASSMGDRGQPQH
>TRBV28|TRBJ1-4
ASRHPLGEKLF